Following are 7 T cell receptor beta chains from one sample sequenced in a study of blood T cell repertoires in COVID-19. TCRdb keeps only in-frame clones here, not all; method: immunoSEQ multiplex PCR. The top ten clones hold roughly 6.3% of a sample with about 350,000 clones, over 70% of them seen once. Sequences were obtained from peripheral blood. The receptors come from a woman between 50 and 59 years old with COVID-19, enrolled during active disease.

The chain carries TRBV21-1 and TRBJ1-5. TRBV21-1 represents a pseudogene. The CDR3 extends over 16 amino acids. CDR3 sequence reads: CASSPEEGTSDQPQHF. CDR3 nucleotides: TGTGCCAGCAGCCCCGAGGAGGGGACTTCGGATCAGCCCCAGCATTTT.

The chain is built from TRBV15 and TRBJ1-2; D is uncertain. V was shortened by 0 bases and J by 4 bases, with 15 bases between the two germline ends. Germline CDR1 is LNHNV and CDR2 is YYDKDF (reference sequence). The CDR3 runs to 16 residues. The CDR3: CATSRDTAGVTYGYTF. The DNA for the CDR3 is TGTGCCACCAGCAGAGATACGGCAGGCGTAACCTATGGCTACACCTTC.

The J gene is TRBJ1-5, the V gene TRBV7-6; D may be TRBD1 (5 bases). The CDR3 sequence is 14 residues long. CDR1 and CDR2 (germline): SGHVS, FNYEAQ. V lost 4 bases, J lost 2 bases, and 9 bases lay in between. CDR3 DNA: TGTGCCAGCAGCTCAGGGTTTGGCAATCAGCCCCAGCATTTT. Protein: CASSSGFGNQPQHF.

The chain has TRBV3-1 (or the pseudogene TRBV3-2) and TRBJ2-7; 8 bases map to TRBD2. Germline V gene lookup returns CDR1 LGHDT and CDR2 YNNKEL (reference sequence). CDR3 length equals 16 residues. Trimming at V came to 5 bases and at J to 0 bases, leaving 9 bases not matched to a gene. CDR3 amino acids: CASSSEASGHSYEQYF. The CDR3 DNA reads TGTGCCAGCAGCTCTGAGGCTAGCGGGCACTCCTACGAGCAGTACTTC.

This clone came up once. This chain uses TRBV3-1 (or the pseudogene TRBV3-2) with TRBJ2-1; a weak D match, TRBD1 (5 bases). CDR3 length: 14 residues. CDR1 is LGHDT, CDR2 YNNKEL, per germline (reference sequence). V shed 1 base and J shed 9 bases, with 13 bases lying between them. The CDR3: CASSQAGRDAEQFF. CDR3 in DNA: TGTGCCAGCAGCCAAGCAGGGCGAGATGCTGAGCAGTTCTTC.

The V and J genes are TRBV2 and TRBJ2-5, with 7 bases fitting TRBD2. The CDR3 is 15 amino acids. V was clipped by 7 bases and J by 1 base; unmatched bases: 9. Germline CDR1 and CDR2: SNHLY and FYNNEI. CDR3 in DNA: TGTGCCAGCACGTCCGCGGGAGTAGGCCAAGAGACCCAGTACTTC. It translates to CASTSAGVGQETQYF.

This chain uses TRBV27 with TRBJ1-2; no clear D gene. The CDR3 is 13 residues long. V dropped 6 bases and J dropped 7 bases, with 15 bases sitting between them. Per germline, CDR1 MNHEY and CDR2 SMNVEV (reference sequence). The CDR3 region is CASSRVEGFGYTF. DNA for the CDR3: TGTGCCAGCAGCCGGGTGGAAGGCTTTGGCTACACCTTC.